The T cell receptor (beta chain) described here comes from a study of cytomegalovirus exposure and HLA in healthy donors (dated by TCRdb to about 2017). Study-wide context: According to an earlier analysis of 587 of the donors, some 170 million T cells yielded 95 million to 140 million unique TCR beta sequences and about 300 Gb of sequence data. An early release covering 500 to 750 HLA-typed donors comprised about 290 gigabases of sequencing data and 65 million to 100 million unique TCR sequences. Of the roughly 400 genotyped donors, approximately 80% fell in the genetic ancestry cluster associated with self-reported Caucasian donors. The study aimed to test whether cataloging public T cell receptors could reveal signatures of past pathogen exposure. The T cell repertoires of several hundred subjects were profiled by immunosequencing and related to cytomegalovirus serostatus. In addition to the first cohort of 500 to 850 subjects, a separate validation cohort of 130 or so different subjects was used. To predict cytomegalovirus infection status, the study brought together high-throughput TCR immunosequencing, statistical association of individual TCRs with disease status, and machine learning. A later analysis re-analyzed previously published TCR beta repertoires from 666 donors and added high-resolution HLA genotyping to study TCR occurrence patterns. Rather than using new phenotypic data, the later analysis identified candidate immune exposures from TCR beta sequences and from how often those sequences occurred across donors. An earlier analysis of roughly 580 of the donors used high-throughput TCR beta sequencing to judge whether each TCR beta V gene segment behaved as functional or pseudogenic. Donor age, sex, ethnicity and CMV serostatus were compiled together with the repertoire data. A later genetic analysis took genome-wide SNP genotypes for about 55% of the 666 donors and used that subset as a discovery cohort. All discovery cohort repertoires had been generated using a single sequencing platform. Class I and class II HLA loci were covered by the typing at four-digit resolution. Typing coverage varied by locus: about 620-640 donors for A, B, C, DRB1 and DQB1; approximately 500 for DQA1; nearly 610 for DPA1; approximately 470 for DPB1. Because of strong linkage in the cohort, four to six DR-DQ haplotypes were treated as single units for association and clustering. Among some 410 genotyped donors of the cohort, an average of around 250,000 unique TCR beta nucleotide sequences was sequenced per donor, of which roughly 17% were non-productive. The research as a whole found: A further reported finding was that TCR beta sequences accurately predicted the HLA-A and HLA-B alleles for most subjects in the first cohort. Some IMGT-functional V segments, including TRBV6-2 and TRBV6-3, could not be told apart with the 87-base-pair reads, so those segments were excluded. Most TCR sequences were observed very rarely across donors, whereas some public TCRs were present in many individuals. In both the original and validation cohorts, the classifier was reported to diagnose cytomegalovirus status with high specificity and sensitivity. In a later genetic analysis, fewer N-insertions in productive TCRs were reported among donors in an Asian-associated ancestry cluster than the roughly 710-donor mean. Only TCR beta chains were sequenced in this cohort, and the absence of alpha or paired-chain data limited detectable features. Linkage disequilibrium might explain the correlated functional status among segregating V segments, but an unknown experimental factor could not be ruled out. In the study, 150 to 200 TCR beta chains were listed as associated with cytomegalovirus. In vitro tests confirmed that a few of the cytomegalovirus-associated TCR beta chains recognize cytomegalovirus antigens. In a later analysis, HLA-associated TCR beta chains were found to be more clonally expanded and to have lower generation probabilities than equally common non-associated chains. It was suggested by the authors that the approach could potentially be generalized to other disease states and immunological phenotypes. A cluster of highly shared sequence variants was judged likely to represent a technical artifact of the sequencing pipeline. An association between a missense DCLRE1C variant and V-gene and J-gene trimming of TCR beta chains was found in a later genetic analysis and replicated in an independent cohort. At a false discovery rate of 0.05, a later analysis linked 16,000 or so TCR beta sequences to specific HLA alleles. The only immune exposure information available for the cohort was CMV serostatus. HLA typing was unavailable for some donors at each locus, so association tests used only the typed subset. The presence/absence analyses assumed that sequencing depth was roughly uniform across donors, and that assumption may not be true. According to a later analysis, TCR association rates differed among HLA loci, with DRB1 alleles showing the most associated TCRs and HLA-C alleles showing the fewest. Strong co-occurrence of HLA alleles, especially DR and DQ, made assigning TCR associations to individual alleles difficult. According to a later analysis, most CMV-associated TCR beta chains appeared to be HLA-restricted, and the HLA associations seemed to be driven largely by CMV exposure. Because counts were too low, seventeen rarely observed V segments, including chromosome 9 orphons, were left out of the earlier analysis of 500 to 750 of the donors. According to a later analysis, parvovirus B19, influenza, CMV and Epstein-Barr virus appeared linked to several top co-occurrence clusters. An earlier analysis of around 600 of the donors showed that most TCR beta V segments appeared in productive rearrangements either about 87% or about 30% of the time, which broadly matched IMGT annotations.

Spanning cysteine to phenylalanine, the CDR3 consists of 16 amino acids. Only the CDR3 portion is preserved as DNA: 48 bases, with reading frame beginning at the first base. CDR1 is given as MGHRA and CDR2 as YSYEKL, both from the germline V gene. Library preparation was by the immunoSEQ multiplex PCR assay. For the multiplex PCR, a mixture combining 60 forward primers for TCR Vbeta segments and 13 reverse primers for TCR Jbeta segments was used. A multiplex PCR assay on genomic DNA amplified the CDR3 region of rearranged TCR beta genes. The amplified TCR beta libraries were sequenced on the Illumina HiSeq System as 87-base-pair reads. The original methods were these. A later analysis tallied around 87 million unique TCR beta chains across the approximately 670 repertoires, and about 10 million of those chains were shared by two or more donors. A nearest-neighbor algorithm error-corrected the raw reads and collapsed the reads into unique sequences, merging closely related sequences to remove PCR and sequencing errors. Alignment of CDR3 sequences to IMGT reference sequences was used to assign V, D and J gene segments. For a sequence to be retained, a match of at least six nucleotides was required to both a V gene segment and a J gene segment. Rearrangements were classified as productive when the CDR3 lacked stop codons and remained in frame with V and J, and all other rearrangements were classified as non-productive. Following IMGT convention, CDR3 was defined as the stretch from the second conserved V-encoded cysteine up to the conserved J-encoded phenylalanine. In an earlier analysis of more than 550 of the donors, sequences lacking an unambiguous match to a single V gene segment were excluded. An earlier analysis of some 500 of the donors classified V segments as functional when productive rearrangements were above 56.7% and as segregating when the standard deviation between donors was above 5%. A statistical classification framework was developed to diagnose cytomegalovirus status using the catalog of TCR beta chain sequences. In a later analysis, V and J genes were assigned by comparing TCR nucleotide sequences against IMGT/GENE-DB human TR gene sequences. In a later analysis, CDR3 sequences and most-parsimonious VDJ recombination scenarios were assigned using the TCRdist pipeline. In a later analysis, every TCR beta chain was defined by the combination of its CDR3 amino acid sequence and its V-gene family, and reads without a unique V-gene family were dropped. In a later analysis, 550 to 650 highly shared, low-generation-probability nucleotide sequences were removed to address suspected cross-contamination and a sequencing artifact. For each public chain, a later analysis derived a clonal expansion index from normalized ranks of inferred template counts within each repertoire. In a later analysis, generation probabilities were computed using a VDJ recombination model fitted to out-of-frame rearrangements, and the results were checked against IGoR. In a later analysis, hypergeometric tests were used to score TCR-TCR, TCR-HLA and TCR-CMV co-occurrence, with a repertoire-size bias correction applied to TCR pairs. To estimate false discovery rates, a later analysis permuted the HLA or CMV assignments 20 times. In a later analysis, co-occurring TCRs were grouped using DBSCAN, and TCRdist sequence similarity was added for clustering within HLA-allele-positive subsets. Repertoires with fewer than 30,000 or more than 120,000 public chains, plus five repertoires with anomalous nucleotide sharing, were excluded from co-occurrence clustering. TCRdb provides this immuneACCESS table in a form limited to in-frame rearrangements. Some clones are lacking; in checked studies, under half of them reflect an unresolved V gene, and why the rest are absent is not known. The DNA was the basis for D and trimming; V, J and clone size are from that table. Counted in this sample were about 120,000 clones; about 80% of them appeared once. Clones ranked in the top ten supply 2% to 3% of the sample.

The cohort was made up of roughly 670 healthy bone marrow donors. At the time of sampling, all cohort members were nominally healthy, though unrecorded immune exposures were likely present. The donor tested CMV seronegative, placing the donor among the 350 or so seronegative members of the cohort. Each donor provided a peripheral blood sample, and peripheral blood mononuclear cells were used for TCR beta sequencing. The Qiagen DNeasy Blood Extraction Kit was used to extract genomic DNA from the blood cell samples. A word on this clone: Its target antigen remains unknown. The record has no base qualities; no much larger clone is one base away.

Sequencing was performed on PBMCs. Recombination linked TRBV4-1 to TRBJ2-5; the central 11 bases match TRBD2. The J call may be mistaken, given a closer DNA end match to TRBJ2-7. This sequence originates from a man aged 25-40 years in good health and CMV-seronegative. The CDR3 amino acid sequence is: CASSQVLAGGGYEQYF. The nucleotides read TGCGCCAGCAGCCAAGTGCTAGCGGGAGGTGGCTACGAGCAGTACTTC.